Shown below are 9 T cell receptor beta chains from a single sample sequenced in a study of blood T cell repertoires in COVID-19 (dated by TCRdb to the early 2020s). Library preparation used the immunoSEQ multiplex PCR assay. TCRdb retrieved this table from immuneACCESS and kept in-frame rearrangements only. Not all clones are present; in checked studies, unresolved V genes account for under half, and no reason is known for the remainder. The table for this sample lists approximately 66,000 clones; around 89% of them were counted only once. The ten largest clones add up to about 9% of the sample. Sequencing input: peripheral blood. These receptors all stem from a human donor with active COVID-19. The donor label of this sample is uncertain.

The chain links TRBV5-4 to TRBJ2-2; D call uncertain. Germline V gene lookup returns CDR1 SGHNT and CDR2 YYREEE (reference sequence). The V end was cut by 3 bases, the J end by 7 bases, with 10 bases between. This CDR3 has 13 amino acids. The CDR3 is CASSSPASGELFF. DNA of the CDR3: TGTGCCAGCAGCTCCCCGGCTAGCGGGGAGCTGTTTTTT.

V gene TRBV7-2 combines with J gene TRBJ2-1; D gene uncertain. The CDR3 runs 14 residues. CDR1 SGHTA and CDR2 FQGNSA come from the germline V gene. The V end was cut by 0 bases, the J end by 6 bases, with 9 bases between. The CDR3 sequence is CASSLATTLNEQFF. CDR3 bases: TGTGCCAGCAGCTTAGCGACAACACTCAATGAGCAGTTCTTC.

The genes are TRBV25-1 and TRBJ2-7; D not certain. With 8 bases removed from V and 3 bases from J, the gap between germline ends came to 8 bases. The CDR3 consists of 11 residues. CDR1 MGHDK and CDR2 SYGVNS come from the germline V gene. The CDR3, as DNA: TGTGCCAGCGCCACTTACTACGAGCAGTACTTC. Translated: CASATYYEQYF.

The chain carries TRBV7-9 and TRBJ2-3, with D possibly matching TRBD2 (6 bases). The CDR3 length is 16 residues. Trimming cost V 10 bases and J 2 bases, with 22 bases left between them. Germline values: CDR1 SEHNR, CDR2 FQNEAQ (reference sequence). CDR3 nucleotides: TGTGCCACCCTCCGCAAGCGGGTCACATCCACAGATACGCAGTATTTT. It specifies CATLRKRVTSTDTQYF.

J is TRBJ2-5 and V is TRBV6-6; perhaps TRBD1 as D (6 bases). With 6 bases removed from V and 2 bases from J, the gap between germline ends came to 13 bases. CDR3 length: 14 residues. The germline CDR1 and CDR2 sequences are MNHNY and SVGAGI (reference sequence). The CDR3 DNA reads as TGTGCCAGCAGGGAACAGGGAGCGCAAGAGACCCAGTACTTC. Translating gives CASREQGAQETQYF.

This clone was picked up one time. This chain links TRBV4-1 with TRBJ2-1, with TRBD2 matching over 7 bases. CDR3 length: 18 amino acids. The junction had 12 bases not matched to a gene; V was cut back by 0 bases and J by 4 bases. In germline, CDR1 is MGHRA, CDR2 YSYEKL. CDR3 bases: TGCGCCAGCAGCCAAGAGATGGAGCGGCTAGCGGCTTACAATGAGCAGTTCTTC. Protein sequence: CASSQEMERLAAYNEQFF.

The CDR3 region is CAWRRQERYGYTF. In DNA form, the CDR3 reads TGTGCCTGGCGTAGACAGGAGAGGTATGGCTACACCTTC. This sequence joins TRBV30 and TRBJ1-2; TRBD1 might be the D (6 bases). The V end was cut by 5 bases, the J end by 5 bases, with 15 bases between. This CDR3 is built from 13 residues. Germline V CDR1 and CDR2: GTSNPN, SVGIG (reference sequence). Filled out from reference TRBV30 and TRBJ1-2, the complete variable domain reads SQTIHQWPATLVQPVGSPLSLECTVEGTSNPNLYWYRQAAGRGLQLLFYSVGIGQISSEVPQNLSASRPQDRQFILSSKKLLLSDSGFYLCAWRRQERYGYTFGSGTRLTVV.

The chain recombines TRBV10-1 with TRBJ2-7; a weak D match, TRBD2 (5 bases). V was clipped by 2 bases and J by 5 bases, with 13 bases between them. The length of the CDR3 is 14 residues. Germline V gene lookup returns CDR1 WNHNN and CDR2 SYGVQD (reference sequence). The CDR3 DNA is TGCGCCAGCAGTGAGCGGTCTAGCCCCCACGAGCAGTACTTC. Its protein is CASSERSSPHEQYF.

V usage is TRBV28 and J usage is TRBJ1-4, with D possibly matching TRBD1 (5 bases). This CDR3 comprises 14 residues. V shed 1 base and J shed 7 bases, with 10 bases lying between them. The V gene's germline CDR1 is MDHEN and CDR2 SYDVKM. The CDR3 nucleotides are TGTGCCAGCAGTTTATCGGGGGAAGGTGAAAAACTGTTTTTT. Translation gives CASSLSGEGEKLFF.